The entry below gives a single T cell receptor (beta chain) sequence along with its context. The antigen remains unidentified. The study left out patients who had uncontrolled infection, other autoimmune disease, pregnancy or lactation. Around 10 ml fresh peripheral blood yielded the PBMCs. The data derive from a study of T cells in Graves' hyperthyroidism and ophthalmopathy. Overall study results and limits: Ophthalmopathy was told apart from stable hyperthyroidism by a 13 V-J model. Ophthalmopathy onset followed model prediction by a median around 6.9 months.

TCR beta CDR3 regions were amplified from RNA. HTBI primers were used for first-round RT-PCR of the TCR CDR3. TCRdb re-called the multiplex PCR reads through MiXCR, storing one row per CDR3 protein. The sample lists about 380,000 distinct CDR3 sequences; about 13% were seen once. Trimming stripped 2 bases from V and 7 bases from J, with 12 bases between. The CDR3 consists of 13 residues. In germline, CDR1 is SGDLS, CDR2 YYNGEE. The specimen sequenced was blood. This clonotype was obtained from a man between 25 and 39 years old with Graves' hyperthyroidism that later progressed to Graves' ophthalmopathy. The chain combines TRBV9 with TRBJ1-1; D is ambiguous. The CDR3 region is CASSVESTGEAFF. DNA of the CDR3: TGTGCCAGCAGCGTCGAGTCTACTGGTGAAGCTTTCTTT.